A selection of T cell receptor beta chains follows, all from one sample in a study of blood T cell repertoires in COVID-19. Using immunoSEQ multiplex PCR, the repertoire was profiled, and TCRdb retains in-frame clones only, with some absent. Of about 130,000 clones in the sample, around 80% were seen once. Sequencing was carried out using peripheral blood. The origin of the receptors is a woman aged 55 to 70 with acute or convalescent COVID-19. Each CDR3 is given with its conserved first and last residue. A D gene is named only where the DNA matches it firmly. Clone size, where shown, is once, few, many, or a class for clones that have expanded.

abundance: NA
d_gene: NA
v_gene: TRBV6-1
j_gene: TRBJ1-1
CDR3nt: TGTGCCAGCAGTGAAGCAGGAGTTGGGAACACTGAAGCTTTCTTT
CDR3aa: CASSEAGVGNTEAFF

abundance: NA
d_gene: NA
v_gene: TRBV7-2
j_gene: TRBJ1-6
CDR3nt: TGTGCCAGCAGCTTAGCCAGGAATTCACCCCTCCACTTT
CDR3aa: CASSLARNSPLHF

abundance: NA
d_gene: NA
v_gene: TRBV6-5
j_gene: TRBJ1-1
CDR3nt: TGTGCCAGCAGCGAGACAGCGAACACTGAAGCTTTCTTT
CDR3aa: CASSETANTEAFF

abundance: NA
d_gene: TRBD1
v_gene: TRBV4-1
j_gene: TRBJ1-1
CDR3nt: TGCGCCAGCAGCCAACCGACAGGGAAAAGCACTGAAGCTTTCTTT
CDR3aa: CASSQPTGKSTEAFF

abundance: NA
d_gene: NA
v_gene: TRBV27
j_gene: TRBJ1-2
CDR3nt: TGTGCCAGCAGAGGGGACTTTCGGGGGCTCGGGGGGTATGGCTACACCTTC
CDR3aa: CASRGDFRGLGGYGYTF

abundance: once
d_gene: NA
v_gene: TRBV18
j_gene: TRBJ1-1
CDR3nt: TGTGCCAGCTCACCGGGCAGGGAAGGCACTGAAGCTTTCTTT
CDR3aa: CASSPGREGTEAFF

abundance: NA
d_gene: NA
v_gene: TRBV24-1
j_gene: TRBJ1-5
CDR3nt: TGTGCCACCAGTGACTCCCGGGCGGGGGGCAGTAATCAGCCCCAGCATTTT
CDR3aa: CATSDSRAGGSNQPQHF

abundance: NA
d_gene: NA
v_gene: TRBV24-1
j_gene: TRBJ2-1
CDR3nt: TGTGCCACCAGTGATTTCGGGGACACTCACCGAGGGAATGAGCAGTTCTTC
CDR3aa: CATSDFGDTHRGNEQFF

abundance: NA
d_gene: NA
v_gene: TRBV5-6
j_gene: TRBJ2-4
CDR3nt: TGTGCCAGCAGCTTGGGACTAGTCAAGGGCATTCAGTACTTC
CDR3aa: CASSLGLVKGIQYF

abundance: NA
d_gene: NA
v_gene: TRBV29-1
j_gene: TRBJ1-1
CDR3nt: TGCAGCGTTGAGCTATCTACAGGGAACACTGAAGCTTTCTTT
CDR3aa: CSVELSTGNTEAFF

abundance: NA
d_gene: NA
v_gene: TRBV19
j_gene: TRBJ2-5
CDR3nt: TGTGCCAGTAGGAGGAGGGGCAACCTAGCCACCCAAGAGACCCAGTACTTC
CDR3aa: CASRRRGNLATQETQYF